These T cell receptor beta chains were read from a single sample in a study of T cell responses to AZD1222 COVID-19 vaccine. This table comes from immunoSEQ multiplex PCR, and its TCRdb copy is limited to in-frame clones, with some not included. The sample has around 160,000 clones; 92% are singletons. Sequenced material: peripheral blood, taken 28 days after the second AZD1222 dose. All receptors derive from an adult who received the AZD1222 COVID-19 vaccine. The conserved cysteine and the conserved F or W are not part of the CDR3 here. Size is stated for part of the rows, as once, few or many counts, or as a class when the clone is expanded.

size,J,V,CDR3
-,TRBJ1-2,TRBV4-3,ASSSLQGYGYT
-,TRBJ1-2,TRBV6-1,ASSEQPGQGPYGYT
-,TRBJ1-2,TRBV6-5,ASSYSGQGFSDYT
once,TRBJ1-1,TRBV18,ASSPGNTEAF
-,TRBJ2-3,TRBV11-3,ASSRGSGRSDTQY
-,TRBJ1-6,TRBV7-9,ASSSATGWNSPLH
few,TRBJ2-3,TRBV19,ASTQRPQGDTQY
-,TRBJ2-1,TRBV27,ASSYNTGNWGNEQF
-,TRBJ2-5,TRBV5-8,ASRAGTGETQY
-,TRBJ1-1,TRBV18,ASSPSSTQNTEAF
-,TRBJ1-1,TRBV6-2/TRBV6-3,ASSLGVRAEAF
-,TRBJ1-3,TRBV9,ASSGNTIY
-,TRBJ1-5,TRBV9,ASSEGQSNQPQH
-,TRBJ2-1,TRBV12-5,ASGGGYNEQF
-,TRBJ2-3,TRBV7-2,ASSLEPGVTDTQY
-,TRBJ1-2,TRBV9,ASSFSAATNYGYT
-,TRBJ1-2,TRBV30,AWLRDLYYGYT